The 18 T cell receptor beta chains below all came from one sample that was sequenced in a study of Ad26.COV2.S vaccination and SARS-CoV-2 variants. Treatment specified: roughly 19 received Ad26.COV2.S at low or high dose, single or two shots; 5 received placebo; per-sample allocation not given. Each sample was drawn 63 days after the first injection (of vaccine or placebo). The protocol was immunoSEQ multiplex PCR, while the TCRdb copy is restricted to in-frame clones and leaves out a portion. The repertoire holds 300,000 to 400,000 clones, with 85% as singletons. The sequencing used peripheral blood, collected in a trial of Ad26.COV2.S vaccine versus placebo. Receptors were obtained from a person aged 18 to 65 who received the Ad26.COV2.S COVID-19 vaccine or a placebo.

This rearrangement joins TRBV2 to TRBJ2-1; unclear D gene. The CDR3 spans 13 residues. CDR1 and CDR2 from the germline V gene are SNHLY and FYNNEI. Trimming removed 7 bases from V and 9 bases from J, with 16 bases in between. The CDR3 loop reads CASTVGSFGEQFF. CDR3 nucleotide sequence: TGTGCCAGCACTGTGGGGTCCTTTGGTGAGCAGTTCTTC.

This clone has just a few counts. This chain connects TRBV7-2 to TRBJ1-4, with D unclear. CDR3 length: 15 amino acids. V dropped 4 bases and J dropped 5 bases, with 14 bases sitting between them. From germline, CDR1 is SGHTA and CDR2 FQGNSA. The CDR3 DNA is TGTGCCAGCAGCTCCCAAGGCAGGTCGAATGAAAAACTGTTTTTT. This encodes CASSSQGRSNEKLFF.

In regard to this clone: It may be a read error: a sequence one base away is much more abundant. V is TRBV7-7 and J is TRBJ2-1; 7 nucleotides match TRBD1. Germline CDR1 and CDR2: SSHAT and FNYEAQ (reference sequence). Trimming cost V 5 bases and J 5 bases; bases outside gene matches: 3. This CDR3 comprises 13 residues. The CDR3 nucleotides read TGTGCCAGCAGCCGGGACAGCCACAATGAGCAGTTCTTC. This translates into CASSRDSHNEQFF.

This clone appeared once. The chain is built from TRBV27 and TRBJ1-1; D gene ambiguous. The germline V and J ends were trimmed by 5 bases and 1 base, with 14 bases remaining between them. Germline CDR1 is MNHEY and CDR2 is SMNVEV (reference sequence). CDR3 length: 15 amino acids. CDR3 sequence reads: CASSPRGRPNTEAFF. The CDR3 DNA is TGTGCCAGCAGTCCCCGCGGGCGCCCGAACACTGAAGCTTTCTTT.

The chain is built from TRBV9 and TRBJ1-2; D unclear. Germline V gives CDR1 SGDLS, CDR2 YYNGEE. The CDR3 is made up of 14 amino acids. The V gene lost 1 base and the J gene lost 1 base, with 8 bases spanning the gap. CDR3 sequence: CASSVIGSNYGYTF. CDR3 nucleotide sequence: TGTGCCAGCAGCGTAATCGGCAGTAACTATGGCTACACCTTC.

Only one count was recorded for this clone. Here the CDR3 DNA reads TGTGCCAGCAGCCGGGACAGGACCAAAGATACGCAGTATTTT. Residues: CASSRDRTKDTQYF. V is TRBV7-2 and J is TRBJ2-3; 8 bases line up with TRBD1. Unmatched junction bases numbered 6, after V lost 5 bases and J lost 5 bases. The CDR3 sequence is 14 residues long. CDR1 SGHTA and CDR2 FQGNSA come from the germline V gene.

V and J are TRBV7-8 and TRBJ1-1; D is perhaps TRBD1 (5 bases). V lost 5 bases to trimming and J lost 1 base, with 14 bases between them. Germline V lookup: CDR1 SGHVS, CDR2 FQNEAQ. This CDR3 is built from 15 residues. CDR3 nucleotide sequence: TGTGCCAGCAGCGATCCGGCAGGGAGGAACACTGAAGCTTTCTTT. This sequence encodes CASSDPAGRNTEAFF.

This chain uses TRBV7-2 with TRBJ1-6; D gene ambiguous. Trimming pared 5 bases from V and 6 bases from J, leaving 20 bases between. Per the germline V gene, CDR1 is SGHTA and CDR2 is FQGNSA. The CDR3 is 17 amino acids. CDR3 coding DNA: TGTGCCAGCAGCCCGACCCGGCCGTCAACTATTAATTCACCCCTCCACTTT. It specifies CASSPTRPSTINSPLHF.

The rearrangement links TRBV10-3 to TRBJ1-5; weak D call: TRBD1 (6 bases). The germline CDR1 and CDR2 sequences are ENHRY and SYGVKD. The CDR3 runs 14 residues. V was shortened by 3 bases and J by 6 bases, with 12 bases between the two germline ends. The DNA for the CDR3 is TGTGCCATCAGTGATGAGGGGGTAACTCAGCCCCAGCATTTT. Translating gives CAISDEGVTQPQHF.

The gene calls are TRBV15 and TRBJ1-2, with 7 bases matching TRBD1. V was clipped by 3 bases and J by 3 bases; unmatched bases: 7. Germline-derived CDR1 and CDR2 are LNHNV and YYDKDF (reference sequence). The CDR3 runs to 15 residues. In DNA form, the CDR3 reads TGTGCCACCAGCAGGTACAGGGGAGTTGACTATGGCTACACCTTC. Translation: CATSRYRGVDYGYTF.

V is TRBV18 and J is TRBJ2-5; D gene ambiguous. This CDR3 spans 13 amino acids. Germline assignment: CDR1 KGHSH and CDR2 LQKENI. The germline V and J ends were trimmed by 4 bases and 1 base, with 7 bases remaining between them. DNA for the CDR3: TGTGCCAGCTCACGGGAACCCCAAGAGACCCAGTACTTC. Encoded protein: CASSREPQETQYF.

This clone was recorded only once. V is TRBV5-6 and J is TRBJ2-7; D is possibly TRBD1 (6 bases). This CDR3 contains 13 residues. CDR1 and CDR2 from the germline V gene are SGHDT and YYEEEE. V was pared by 5 bases and J by 3 bases, with 12 bases between. CDR3 residues: CASSQGHSYEQYF. The CDR3 DNA follows: TGTGCCAGCAGTCAGGGACACAGCTACGAGCAGTACTTC.

The J gene is TRBJ2-7, the V gene TRBV14, with 10 bases fitting TRBD2. V lost 1 base and J lost 6; bases outside the gene matches: 6. CDR1 is SGHDN, CDR2 FVKESK, per germline. There are 15 residues in the CDR3. The CDR3 reads CASSQGTSGLIEQYF. The CDR3 nucleotides are TGTGCCAGCAGCCAAGGGACTAGCGGCCTTATCGAGCAGTACTTC.

V is TRBV4-3 and J is TRBJ2-3; 8 nucleotides match TRBD2. The CDR3 spans 17 residues. The V gene end was trimmed by 0 bases and the J gene end by 6 bases; junction bases not matched to a gene: 11. Germline CDR1 reads LGHNA; CDR2 reads YSLEER. The CDR3 region has the DNA TGCGCCAGCAGCCAAGATCTGGCGGGGGGCTATCAGGATACGCAGTATTTT. Translating it yields CASSQDLAGGYQDTQYF.

The CDR3 nucleotides read TGTGCCAGCAGGGGAAGCAGGACCGCGAACACCGGGGAGCTGTTTTTT. Its protein is CASRGSRTANTGELFF. The chain combines TRBV2 with TRBJ2-2; no firm D call. V gave up 6 bases and J gave up 0 bases, with 14 bases separating them. The germline CDR1 and CDR2 sequences are SNHLY and FYNNEI. This CDR3 contains 16 residues.

The rearrangement links TRBV3-1 (or the pseudogene TRBV3-2) to TRBJ2-1; 10 nucleotides line up with TRBD1. The germline V gene has CDR1 LGHDT and CDR2 YNNKEL (reference sequence). CDR3 length: 15 amino acids. Losses at the gene ends were 1 base for V and 6 bases for J; bases not matched to a gene: 3. Written as DNA, the CDR3 is TGTGCCAGCAGCCAAGGGACAGGGGGAAGCAATGAGCAGTTCTTC. Its protein is CASSQGTGGSNEQFF.

The chain employs TRBV30 and TRBJ1-3, with a possible D match to TRBD1 (5 bases). The germline V and J ends were trimmed by 3 bases and 0 bases, with 15 bases remaining between them. The CDR3 consists of 16 residues. CDR1 GTSNPN and CDR2 SVGIG come from the germline V gene (reference sequence). CDR3 nucleotides: TGTGCCTGGAGGCCGGGACTTCCGAGCTCTGGAAACACCATATATTTT. This encodes CAWRPGLPSSGNTIYF.

The gene calls are TRBV10-3 and TRBJ2-3; 10 bases fit TRBD2. V lost 6 bases, J lost 2 bases, and 8 bases stayed unmatched. The CDR3 covers 16 residues. Germline CDR1 reads ENHRY; CDR2 reads SYGVKD. This CDR3 is CAISEISGRTTDTQYF. The CDR3 nucleotides read TGTGCCATCAGCGAAATTAGCGGGAGGACCACAGATACGCAGTATTTT.